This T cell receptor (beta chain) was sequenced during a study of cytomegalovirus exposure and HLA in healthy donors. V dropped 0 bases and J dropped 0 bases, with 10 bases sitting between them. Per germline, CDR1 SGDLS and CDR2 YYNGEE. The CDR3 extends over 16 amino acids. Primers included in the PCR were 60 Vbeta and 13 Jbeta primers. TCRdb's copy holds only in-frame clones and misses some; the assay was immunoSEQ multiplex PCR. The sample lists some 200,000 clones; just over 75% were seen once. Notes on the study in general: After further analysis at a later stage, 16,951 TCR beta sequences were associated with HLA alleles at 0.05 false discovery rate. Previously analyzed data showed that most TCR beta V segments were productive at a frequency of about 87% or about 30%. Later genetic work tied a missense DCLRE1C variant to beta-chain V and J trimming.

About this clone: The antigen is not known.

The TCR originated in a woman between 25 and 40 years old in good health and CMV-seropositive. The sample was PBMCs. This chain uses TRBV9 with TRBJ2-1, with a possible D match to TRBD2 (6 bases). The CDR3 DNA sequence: TGTGCCAGCAGCGTAGAACCAGCGGGCTCCTACAATGAGCAGTTCTTC. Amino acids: CASSVEPAGSYNEQFF.